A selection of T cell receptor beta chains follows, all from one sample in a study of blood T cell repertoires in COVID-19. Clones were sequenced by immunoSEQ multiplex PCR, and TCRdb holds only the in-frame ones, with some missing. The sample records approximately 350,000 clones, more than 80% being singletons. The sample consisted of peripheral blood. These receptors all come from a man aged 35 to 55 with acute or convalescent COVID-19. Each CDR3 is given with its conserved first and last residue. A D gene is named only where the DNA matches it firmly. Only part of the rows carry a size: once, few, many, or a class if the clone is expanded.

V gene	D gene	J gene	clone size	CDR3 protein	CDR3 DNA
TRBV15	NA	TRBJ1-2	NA	CATSDFGGLNYGYTF	TGTGCCACCAGCGATTTCGGGGGGTTAAACTATGGCTACACCTTC
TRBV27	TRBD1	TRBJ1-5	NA	CASSRDRGSQPQHF	TGTGCCAGCAGCCGGGACAGAGGAAGTCAGCCCCAGCATTTT
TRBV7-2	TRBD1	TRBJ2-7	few	CASSVNTDRSNEQYF	TGTGCCAGCAGCGTCAACACGGACAGGAGCAACGAGCAGTACTTC
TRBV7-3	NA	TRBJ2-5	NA	CASSLLGGGLQETQYF	TGTGCCAGCAGCTTACTGGGCGGGGGCCTGCAAGAGACCCAGTACTTC
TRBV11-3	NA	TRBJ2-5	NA	CASRLGSPGYQETQYF	TGTGCCAGCAGACTCGGTTCCCCGGGATACCAAGAGACCCAGTACTTC
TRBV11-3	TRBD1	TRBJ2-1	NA	CASSLGQANNEQFF	TGTGCCAGCAGCTTGGGACAGGCGAACAATGAGCAGTTCTTC
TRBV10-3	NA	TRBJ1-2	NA	CAIVGQGRGYGYTF	TGTGCCATCGTTGGGCAGGGGCGAGGGTATGGCTACACCTTC
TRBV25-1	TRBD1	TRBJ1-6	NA	CATQGQEFNSPLHF	TGTGCCACCCAGGGACAGGAGTTTAATTCACCCCTCCACTTT
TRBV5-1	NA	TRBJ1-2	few	CASSTGGLGGGYTF	TGCGCCAGCAGCACGGGAGGACTAGGAGGCGGCTACACCTTC
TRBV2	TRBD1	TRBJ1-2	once	CASSEGTGYGYTF	TGTGCCAGCAGTGAAGGGACAGGGTATGGCTACACCTTC
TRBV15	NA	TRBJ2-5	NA	CATSRDDTGSYQETQYF	TGTGCCACCAGCAGAGATGACACAGGTTCGTACCAAGAGACCCAGTACTTC
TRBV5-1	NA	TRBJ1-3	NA	CASSLAGALSGNTIYF	TGCGCCAGCAGCTTGGCTGGGGCTCTCTCTGGAAACACCATATATTTT
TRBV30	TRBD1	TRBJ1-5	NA	CAWSRQGAQPQHF	TGTGCCTGGAGCAGACAGGGGGCTCAGCCCCAGCATTTT